This T cell receptor (beta chain) was identified in a study of blood T cell repertoires in COVID-19. Study in general: The United States, Italy and Spain were the sources of the acute and convalescent COVID-19 samples.

The CDR3 has 16 residues. CDR1 is SNHLY, CDR2 FYNNEI, per germline. J was trimmed by 6 bases and V by 5 bases; bases with no gene match: 13. Participants came from 20 to 25 US areas, aged about 18 to 95 years. Participants were placed into cohorts based on the clinical history they reported. All recovered Cohort 3 donors got two negative PCRs, got clearance, or saw symptom resolution. TCRdb keeps only in-frame clones here, not all; method: immunoSEQ multiplex PCR. The sample holds about 390,000 clones, approximately 90% seen once. The sample consisted of PBMCs or T cells enriched from blood (not recorded which). This TCR derives from a woman aged 45-60 years who had recovered from COVID-19. This chain connects TRBV2 to TRBJ1-1; 9 nucleotides align to TRBD1. CDR3 amino acids: CASSLAGTGFGSEAFF. The CDR3 nucleotides read TGTGCCAGCAGTCTAGCCGGGACAGGGTTTGGATCTGAAGCTTTCTTT.